This passage covers 10 T cell receptor beta chains from one sample sequenced in a study of cytomegalovirus exposure and HLA in healthy donors. This PCR relied on a set of 60 Vbeta primers and 13 Jbeta primers. Profiling relied on immunoSEQ multiplex PCR, and the TCRdb table lists in-frame clones only, not all of them. The sample yields around 150,000 clones, about four fifths seen once. The sequenced sample consisted of PBMCs. The receptor source for this set is a man in his forties or fifties in good health and CMV-seropositive.

Worth noting for this clone: The junction departs from germline at one end; a sequencing error may be responsible. The sample carries other DNA sequences with the same CDR3. The chain recombines TRBV27 with TRBJ1-4; 7 nucleotides agree with TRBD1. Germline assignment: CDR1 MNHEY and CDR2 SMNVEV (reference sequence). There are 14 residues in the CDR3. CDR3 region: CASSRPGTDEKLFF. The DNA for the CDR3 is TGCGCCAGCAGTAGACCCGGGACAGATGAAAAACTGTTTTTT. The complete variable domain, with remaining parts taken from reference TRBV27 and TRBJ1-4, reads EAQVTQNPRYLITVTGKKLTVTCSQNMNHEYMSWYRQDPGLGLRQIYYSMNVEVTDKGDVPEGYKVSRKEKRNFPLILESPSPNQTSLYFCASSRPGTDEKLFFGSGTQLSVL.

This chain joins TRBV6-5 and TRBJ1-2; D perhaps matches TRBD1 (6 bases). Trimming removed 5 bases from V and 7 bases from J, with 17 bases in between. The CDR3 sequence is 14 residues long. CDR1 MNHEY and CDR2 SVGAGI come from the germline V gene. In nucleotides, the CDR3 is TGTGCCAGCAGTCCACAGGGAAAAGGCAGTGGCTACACCTTC. It specifies CASSPQGKGSGYTF.

The rearrangement uses TRBV7-3 and TRBJ2-2, with D tentatively TRBD2 (6 bases). This CDR3 region has 15 residues. Germline CDR1 reads SGHTA; CDR2 reads FQGTGA. V shed 2 bases and J shed 6 bases, with 13 bases lying between them. The CDR3 bases are TGTGCCAGCAGCTTAGGAGCGGAGCGGGCCGGGGAGCTGTTTTTT. It specifies CASSLGAERAGELFF. Full variable domain (outside the CDR3, taken from reference TRBV7-3 and TRBJ2-2): GAGVSQTPSNKVTEKGKYVELRCDPISGHTALYWYRQSLGQGPEFLIYFQGTGAADDSGLPNDRFFAVRPEGSVSTLKIQRTERGDSAVYLCASSLGAERAGELFFGEGSRLTVL.

The V and J genes are TRBV5-1 and TRBJ2-2, with D tentatively TRBD1 (6 bases). Germline CDR1 SGHRS, CDR2 YFSETQ. CDR3 size: 17 residues. V was trimmed by 0 bases and J by 5 bases, leaving 17 bases between them. In DNA, the CDR3 is TGCGCCAGCAGCTTGGTAGGAACAGGGTTTCGGACCGGGGAGCTGTTTTTT. It codes for CASSLVGTGFRTGELFF.

The gene calls are TRBV7-6 and TRBJ1-4; D is uncertain. CDR3 size: 14 residues. V was cut by 3 bases and J by 8 bases, with 13 bases left in between. CDR1 and CDR2 (germline): SGHVS, FNYEAQ. The CDR3 region is CASSLRVNEEKLFF. The CDR3 DNA reads as TGTGCCAGCAGCTTGAGGGTGAATGAGGAAAAACTGTTTTTT.

This clone appeared once. The chain has TRBV29-1 and TRBJ2-7, with D possibly matching TRBD1 (5 bases). The CDR3 contains 12 residues. CDR1 and CDR2 (germline): SQVTM, ANQGSEA. The V gene lost 7 bases and the J gene lost 3 bases, with 13 bases spanning the gap. The CDR3 loop is CSAGKTDYEQYF. The CDR3 DNA follows: TGCAGCGCTGGGAAGACAGACTACGAGCAGTACTTC.

The chain carries TRBV6-4 and TRBJ2-3; 7 bases agree with TRBD2. Germline CDR1 is MRHNA and CDR2 is SNTAGT. V lost 2 bases to trimming and J lost 1 base; unmatched junction nucleotides: 0. CDR3 length: 14 amino acids. CDR3 residues: CASSDGGGTDTQYF. Here the CDR3 DNA reads TGTGCCAGCAGTGACGGGGGGGGCACAGATACGCAGTATTTT.

The chain recombines TRBV7-9 with TRBJ2-3, with 8 bases identical to TRBD1. Germline V gene lookup returns CDR1 SEHNR and CDR2 FQNEAQ (reference sequence). The CDR3 runs to 16 residues. After removal of 4 bases from V and 2 bases from J, the junction contained 8 bases not matched to a gene. CDR3 nucleotides: TGTGCCAGCAGCTCCCGACAGGGGTCCCCCACAGATACGCAGTATTTT. This sequence encodes CASSSRQGSPTDTQYF. The variable domain in full, completed from reference TRBV7-9 and TRBJ2-3, reads DTGVSQNPRHKITKRGQNVTFRCDPISEHNRLYWYRQTLGQGPEFLTYFQNEAQLEKSRLLSDRFSAERPKGSFSTLEIQRTEQGDSAMYLCASSSRQGSPTDTQYFGPGTRLTVL.

This clone came up a few times. Its ends do not fully match the called genes, so a read error is possible. The genes are TRBV7-7 and TRBJ2-1, with 14 bases aligning to TRBD2. The CDR3 runs 15 residues. The germline V gene encodes CDR1 SSHAT and CDR2 FNYEAQ (reference sequence). CDR3 bases: TGTGCTAGCAGTCGACTAGCGGGAGGGATCGATGAGCAGTTCTTC. It codes for CASSRLAGGIDEQFF.

The J gene is TRBJ2-1, the V gene TRBV7-2; D is ambiguous. This CDR3 region has 13 residues. V was clipped by 4 bases and J by 0 bases, with 4 bases between them. The germline V gene has CDR1 SGHTA and CDR2 FQGNSA. CDR3 amino acids: CASSWSSYNEQFF. CDR3 nucleotides: TGTGCCAGCAGCTGGAGCTCCTACAATGAGCAGTTCTTC.